This entry lists 32 T cell receptor beta chains sequenced from one sample in a study of CD8+ T cells in alopecia areata. The treatment is: oral pan-JAK inhibitor, 5-10 mg twice daily. TCR sequencing used cDNA made by reverse transcription of extracted RNA. Assay: immunoSEQ multiplex PCR; the TCRdb copy retains only in-frame clones and omits some. This sample has about 88,000 clones, with roughly two fifths found just once. Sequenced material: CD8+ T cells sorted from blood, taken at week 24, from a patient treated with tofacitinib. The receptors come from a human donor with alopecia areata.

This clone was detected once. The gene calls are TRBV6-6 and TRBJ1-5; D unclear. V lost 4 bases, J lost 9 bases, and 7 bases lay in between. CDR1 and CDR2 (germline): MNHNY, SVGAGI (reference sequence). The CDR3 is 11 amino acids. The CDR3 nucleotides are TGTGCCAGCAGTTCCCGTGGGCCCCAGCATTTT. Protein sequence: CASSSRGPQHF.

CDR3 in amino acids: CAWTTAYGYTF. In DNA, the CDR3 is TGTGCCTGGACGACAGCCTATGGCTACACCTTC. The chain is built from TRBV30 and TRBJ1-2; the D gene is possibly TRBD1 (5 bases). V shed 4 bases and J shed 4 bases, with 7 bases lying between them. Per germline, CDR1 GTSNPN and CDR2 SVGIG (reference sequence). The CDR3 consists of 11 residues.

This clone was observed a handful of times. The chain is built from TRBV7-2 and TRBJ2-7, with 8 nucleotides matching TRBD2. With V trimmed by 5 bases and J by 3 bases, 6 bases remained unmatched. The CDR3 is 14 residues long. Looked up from germline, CDR1 is SGHTA and CDR2 is FQGNSA. The CDR3 region has the DNA TGTGCCAGCAGCCCGGGACTAGGTCTCTACGAGCAGTACTTC. It specifies CASSPGLGLYEQYF.

V and J are TRBV6-1 and TRBJ1-1; tentative D call: TRBD1 (6 bases). V dropped 2 bases and J dropped 9 bases, with 10 bases sitting between them. Germline loops: CDR1 MNHNS, CDR2 SASEGT. This CDR3 is built from 12 residues. The CDR3 here is CASSETGAQAFF. The CDR3 DNA reads TGTGCCAGCAGTGAAACGGGGGCGCAAGCTTTCTTT.

This clone turned up a few times. The CDR3 nucleotides are TGTGCCAGCAGCTTAGTTGATCAGCCCCAGCATTTT. Amino acid sequence: CASSLVDQPQHF. The chain combines TRBV7-9 with TRBJ1-5; D is unresolved. Germline V gives CDR1 SEHNR, CDR2 FQNEAQ (reference sequence). Trimming took off 1 base at V and 5 bases at J, with 3 bases between the two ends. The CDR3 length is 12 residues.

The chain has TRBV6-5 and TRBJ2-1; D could derive from TRBD1 or TRBD2 (5 bases each). Trimming took 6 bases from V and 3 from J, leaving 9 bases between them. In germline, CDR1 is MNHEY, CDR2 SVGAGI. This CDR3 has 13 amino acids. This CDR3 reads CASSPGLYNEQFF. CDR3 DNA sequence: TGTGCCAGCAGCCCGGGGCTCTACAATGAGCAGTTCTTC.

V usage is TRBV14 and J usage is TRBJ2-3, with 7 positions matching TRBD1. Germline V gene sequence: CDR1 SGHDN, CDR2 FVKESK. V shed 0 bases, J shed 2 bases, and the junction held 2 bases outside the gene matches. The CDR3 runs to 15 residues. The CDR3 DNA reads TGTGCCAGCAGCCAAGAACAGGGGTTCACAGATACGCAGTATTTT. It yields the protein CASSQEQGFTDTQYF.

There are a few counts of this clone. The V call is TRBV5-1, the J call TRBJ2-3; TRBD2 agrees at 7 bases. J lost 3 bases, V lost 0 bases, and 7 bases had no gene match. The germline V gene encodes CDR1 SGHRS and CDR2 YFSETQ. The CDR3 runs 16 residues. CDR3 sequence (DNA): TGCGCCAGCAGCTTGGCCACGGGAGGAGAGACAGATACGCAGTATTTT. Its translation: CASSLATGGETDTQYF.

In regard to this clone: It may be a read error: a sequence one base away is much more abundant. The genes are TRBV11-2 and TRBJ2-2; 7 bases are shared with TRBD2. In germline, CDR1 is SGHAT, CDR2 FQNNGV. CDR3 size: 14 residues. Trimming removed 5 bases from V and 2 bases from J; junction bases left unmatched: 2. DNA for the CDR3: TGTGCCAGCAGCCCGGGACTAAACACCGGGGAGCTGTTTTTT. The encoded protein is CASSPGLNTGELFF.

The CDR3 loop reads CAISEGGGNEQFF. As DNA, the CDR3 is TGTGCCATCAGTGAAGGGGGAGGCAATGAGCAGTTCTTC. The rearrangement links TRBV10-3 to TRBJ2-1; the D call may be TRBD1 or TRBD2 (6 bases each). V lost 3 bases and J 6 bases, leaving 9 bases between the germline ends. CDR3 length: 13 amino acids. Germline V lookup: CDR1 ENHRY, CDR2 SYGVKD.

This clone showed up just a few times. The chain couples TRBV7-9 to TRBJ1-3; the D is unclear. The V end was cut by 1 base, the J end by 1 base, with 5 bases between. Germline V gene sequence: CDR1 SEHNR, CDR2 FQNEAQ (reference sequence). The CDR3 runs 14 residues. The CDR3 spells CASSLVVSGNTIYF. In nucleotides, the CDR3 is TGTGCCAGCAGCTTAGTGGTGTCTGGAAACACCATATATTTT. Drawing the rest from reference TRBV7-9 and TRBJ1-3, the complete variable domain is DTGVSQNPRHKITKRGQNVTFRCDPISEHNRLYWYRQTLGQGPEFLTYFQNEAQLEKSRLLSDRFSAERPKGSFSTLEIQRTEQGDSAMYLCASSLVVSGNTIYFGEGSWLTVV.

Only a few counts were recorded for this clone. V gene TRBV29-1 combines with J gene TRBJ2-2; no definite D call. Between the trimmed V and J ends, which lost 5 bases and 7 bases, there was a span of 8 bases. CDR3 length: 11 residues. Germline V gene data show CDR1 as SQVTM and CDR2 as ANQGSEA. The CDR3, as DNA: TGCAGCGTTCTTGAGGTCGGGGAGCTGTTTTTT. Translating it yields CSVLEVGELFF.

The chain recombines TRBV9 with TRBJ2-1, with unresolved D. CDR1 is SGDLS and CDR2 is YYNGEE in the germline V gene. V was cut by 0 bases and J by 8 bases, with 3 bases left in between. The CDR3 has 11 amino acids. The CDR3 DNA sequence: TGTGCCAGCAGCGTAGGTTATGAGCAGTTCTTC. It yields the protein CASSVGYEQFF.

This clone was detected once. The J gene is TRBJ2-7, the V gene TRBV7-6; tentatively, D is TRBD2 (5 bases). CDR3 length: 14 amino acids. CDR1 and CDR2 from the germline V gene are SGHVS and FNYEAQ. V dropped 1 base and J dropped 1 base, with 8 bases sitting between them. CDR3: CASSLGGPSYEQYF. The CDR3 coding sequence is TGTGCCAGCAGCTTAGGAGGGCCGTCCTACGAGCAGTACTTC.

This clone appeared a few times. The rearrangement uses TRBV2 and TRBJ2-2; weak D call: TRBD2 (5 bases). Trimming stripped 1 base from V and 4 bases from J, with 7 bases between. There are 14 residues in the CDR3. Germline lookup yields CDR1 SNHLY and CDR2 FYNNEI. DNA for the CDR3: TGTGCCAGCAGTGAAGTCGGGATCACCGGGGAGCTGTTTTTT. Translated, it gives CASSEVGITGELFF.

The CDR3 sequence: CASSTRDRANYGYTF. CDR3 nucleotide sequence: TGTGCCAGCAGTACCCGGGACAGGGCTAACTATGGCTACACCTTC. The chain is built from TRBV27 and TRBJ1-2, with TRBD1 matching over 9 bases. CDR1 and CDR2 (germline): MNHEY, SMNVEV (reference sequence). The CDR3 has 15 amino acids. V gave up 5 bases and J gave up 0 bases; unmatched junction bases: 4.

V gene TRBV29-1 combines with J gene TRBJ1-1; D unresolved. Germline CDR1 reads SQVTM; CDR2 reads ANQGSEA. The CDR3 covers 13 residues. Trimming took 8 bases from V and 3 from J, leaving 16 bases between them. The CDR3 loop is CSLGTPADTEAFF. CDR3 nucleotide sequence: TGCAGCTTAGGTACCCCGGCGGACACTGAAGCTTTCTTT.

At least ten counts were recorded for this clone. V is TRBV10-2 and J is TRBJ2-2; weak D call: TRBD2 (5 bases). The V end was cut by 8 bases, the J end by 7 bases, with 14 bases between. Germline-derived CDR1 and CDR2 are WSHSY and SAAADI. This CDR3 is 13 amino acids long. DNA of the CDR3: TGCGCCAGCGGCGGACTGTCTCGCGGGGAGCTGTTTTTT. It encodes CASGGLSRGELFF.

V gene TRBV11-2 combines with J gene TRBJ2-7; D is unclear. CDR1 is SGHAT, CDR2 FQNNGV, per germline. The V and J ends lost 2 bases and 5 bases respectively, with 13 bases between them. This CDR3 is built from 14 residues. For the CDR3, the DNA is TGTGCCAGCAGCTTACAAGCTTGGCAGGACGAGCAGTACTTC. Amino acids: CASSLQAWQDEQYF.

This rearrangement joins TRBV11-2 to TRBJ2-5; TRBD1 agrees at 7 bases. V lost 6 bases and J lost 3; bases outside the gene matches: 7. CDR3 length: 14 residues. Germline V gene data show CDR1 as SGHAT and CDR2 as FQNNGV. The CDR3 region has the DNA TGTGCCAGCAGAAGTGGACAGGCCAAAGAGACCCAGTACTTC. Translated, it gives CASRSGQAKETQYF.

This sequence joins TRBV11-2 and TRBJ2-6; no clear D gene. The CDR3 is made up of 14 amino acids. CDR1 SGHAT and CDR2 FQNNGV come from the germline V gene. V was clipped by 1 base and J by 4 bases, with 5 bases between them. The chain's CDR3 is CASSLGAGANVLTF. The CDR3 bases are TGTGCCAGCAGCTTAGGGGCCGGGGCCAACGTCCTGACTTTC.

The chain combines TRBV9 with TRBJ2-5; no definite D call. The CDR3 totals 15 residues. Trimming removed 4 bases at V and 1 base at J, with 14 bases between. The germline V gene has CDR1 SGDLS and CDR2 YYNGEE. CDR3 bases: TGTGCCAGCAGCAAACAACCTGGCGGCCAAGAGACCCAGTACTTC. Its protein is CASSKQPGGQETQYF.

The V call is TRBV6-5, the J call TRBJ1-1; D ambiguous. Germline V gene data show CDR1 as MNHEY and CDR2 as SVGAGI. V lost 5 bases to trimming and J lost 1 base, with 8 bases between them. The CDR3 extends over 13 amino acids. CDR3 coding DNA: TGTGCCAGCAGTCCGTATCAGAACACTGAAGCTTTCTTT. This translates into CASSPYQNTEAFF.

The chain combines TRBV11-2 with TRBJ2-7, with D uncertain. V gave up 4 bases and J gave up 4 bases, with 11 bases separating them. This CDR3 has 13 amino acids. CDR1 and CDR2 (germline): SGHAT, FQNNGV. The CDR3 DNA follows: TGTGCCAGCAGCTCCCTCGACATTTACGAGCAGTACTTC. Residues: CASSSLDIYEQYF.

The V gene is TRBV29-1, the J gene TRBJ2-7, with D possibly matching TRBD2 (5 bases). The CDR3 loop spans 13 amino acids. Trimming left V 5 bases short and J 2 bases short, with 13 bases between. Germline CDR1 SQVTM, CDR2 ANQGSEA. The CDR3 sequence is CSVRGISTYEQYF. Here the CDR3 DNA reads TGCAGCGTTCGGGGTATTAGTACCTACGAGCAGTACTTC.

The rearrangement links TRBV2 to TRBJ2-5; 12 bases match TRBD2. The CDR3 extends over 15 amino acids. Trimming cost V 6 bases and J 4 bases; bases outside gene matches: 6. CDR1 and CDR2 from the germline V gene are SNHLY and FYNNEI. The CDR3: CASRPTSGRLETQYF. The CDR3 DNA follows: TGTGCCAGCAGACCAACTAGCGGGAGGTTAGAGACCCAGTACTTC.

This clone appeared many times. This chain links TRBV5-1 with TRBJ2-7; 10 nucleotides agree with TRBD1. Germline V CDR1 and CDR2: SGHRS, YFSETQ. CDR3 length equals 13 residues. After removal of 3 bases from V and 5 bases from J, the junction contained 2 bases not matched to a gene. CDR3 bases: TGCGCCAGCAGCTCCGGGACAGGGGACGAGCAGTACTTC. This sequence encodes CASSSGTGDEQYF.

The genes are TRBV11-2 and TRBJ2-5; no clear D gene. This CDR3 spans 14 amino acids. Germline values: CDR1 SGHAT, CDR2 FQNNGV. V lost 4 bases, J lost 5 bases, and 14 bases lay in between. The CDR3 DNA is TGTGCCAGCAGCTCCATCCTGGAGACGGAGACCCAGTACTTC. Its protein product is CASSSILETETQYF.

In this sample, this clone turned up once. J is TRBJ2-3 and V is TRBV29-1, with D possibly being TRBD1 (5 bases). Germline V CDR1 and CDR2: SQVTM, ANQGSEA. V was cut by 3 bases and J by 6 bases, with 10 bases left in between. The CDR3 has 12 amino acids. The CDR3 protein is CSVDRDDDTQYF. The DNA for the CDR3 is TGCAGCGTTGACAGGGATGACGATACGCAGTATTTT.

This sequence joins TRBV29-1 and TRBJ2-2; D gene ambiguous. This CDR3 contains 13 residues. The V end was cut by 3 bases, the J end by 1 base, with 6 bases between. CDR1 is SQVTM and CDR2 is ANQGSEA in the germline V gene. CDR3 in amino acids: CSVDTQNTGELFF. The CDR3 DNA reads as TGCAGCGTTGATACACAGAACACCGGGGAGCTGTTTTTT.

This clone showed up just a few times. The V and J genes are TRBV30 and TRBJ2-1, with a possible D match to TRBD2 (5 bases). Trimming cost V 1 base and J 5 bases, with 9 bases left between them. The CDR3 sequence is 13 residues long. Germline V gene lookup returns CDR1 GTSNPN and CDR2 SVGIG (reference sequence). The CDR3: CAWSAGIHNEQFF. CDR3 DNA: TGTGCCTGGAGTGCCGGGATACACAATGAGCAGTTCTTC.

V and J are TRBV4-3 and TRBJ2-1; unclear D gene. Germline V lookup: CDR1 LGHNA, CDR2 YSLEER. Trimming cost V 0 bases and J 14 bases, with 11 bases left between them. The CDR3 totals 12 residues. The CDR3 spells CASSQDQNSEFF. DNA for the CDR3: TGCGCCAGCAGCCAAGATCAGAATTCAGAGTTCTTC.